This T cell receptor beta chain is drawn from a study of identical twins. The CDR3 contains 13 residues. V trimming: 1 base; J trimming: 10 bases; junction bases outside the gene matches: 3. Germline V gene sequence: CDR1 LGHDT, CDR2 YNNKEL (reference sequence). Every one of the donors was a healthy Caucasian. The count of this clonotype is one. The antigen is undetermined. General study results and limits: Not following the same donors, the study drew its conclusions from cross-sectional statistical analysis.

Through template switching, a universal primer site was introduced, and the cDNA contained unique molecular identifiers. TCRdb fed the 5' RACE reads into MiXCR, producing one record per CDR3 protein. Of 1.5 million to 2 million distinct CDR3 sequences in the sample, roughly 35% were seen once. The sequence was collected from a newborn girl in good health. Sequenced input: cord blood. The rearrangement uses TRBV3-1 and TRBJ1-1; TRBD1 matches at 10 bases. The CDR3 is CASSQGGTGAAFF. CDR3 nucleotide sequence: TGTGCCAGCAGCCAAGGGGGGACAGGGGCAGCTTTCTTT.